This TCR beta chain was recovered during a study of blood T cell repertoires in COVID-19. For the study at large: Samples representing acute and convalescent COVID-19 were sourced from the United States, Italy and Spain.

Profiled with immunoSEQ multiplex PCR; TCRdb holds only in-frame clones, not every one. The repertoire consists of about 240,000 clones, with roughly 86% occurring once and the leading ten covering more than 9%. With 0 bases removed from V and 6 bases from J, the gap between germline ends came to 6 bases. The CDR3 is 13 amino acids. Germline V lookup: CDR1 LGHNA, CDR2 YNFKEQ. This clonotype was sampled from a man aged 80 or over with acute or convalescent COVID-19. The chain recombines TRBV4-2 with TRBJ1-5; no definite D call. Sequencing input: peripheral blood. CDR3 DNA: TGTGCCAGCAGCCAAGATCAAGCTCAGCCCCAGCATTTT. It is translated as CASSQDQAQPQHF.